This TCR beta chain appears in the sequencing data of a study of OX40 agonist ivuxolimab in advanced cancers. Study details: Patients were dosed intravenously with ivuxolimab at 0.01 to 10 mg/kg every 2 weeks. Overall study results and limits: The CD4+ and CD8+ T cells in the blood had expanded clonally by week 6 at 0.1 to 3.0 mg/kg. Among the least clonally expanded were partial responders at 0.1-3.0 mg/kg.

On this clone: The antigen remains undetermined.

Assay: immunoSEQ multiplex PCR; the TCRdb copy retains only in-frame clones and omits some. The repertoire holds about 48,000 clones, 75% to 90% seen once, with 25% to 40% in the top ten. Germline lookup yields CDR1 MNHNY and CDR2 SVGAGI (reference sequence). Trimming took off 0 bases at V and 3 bases at J, with 12 bases between the two ends. The CDR3 contains 16 residues. The chain is built from TRBV6-6 and TRBJ1-3; perhaps TRBD1 as D (6 bases). This receptor was obtained from an adult with an advanced solid tumor such as melanoma, head and neck, liver or kidney cancer. The starting material was CD4+ or CD8+ T cells sorted from blood, obtained in a trial of the OX40 agonist ivuxolimab. The CDR3 bases are TGTGCCAGCAGTTACTCGAGCGGGGGCGTTGGAAACACCATATATTTT. Translation: CASSYSSGGVGNTIYF.